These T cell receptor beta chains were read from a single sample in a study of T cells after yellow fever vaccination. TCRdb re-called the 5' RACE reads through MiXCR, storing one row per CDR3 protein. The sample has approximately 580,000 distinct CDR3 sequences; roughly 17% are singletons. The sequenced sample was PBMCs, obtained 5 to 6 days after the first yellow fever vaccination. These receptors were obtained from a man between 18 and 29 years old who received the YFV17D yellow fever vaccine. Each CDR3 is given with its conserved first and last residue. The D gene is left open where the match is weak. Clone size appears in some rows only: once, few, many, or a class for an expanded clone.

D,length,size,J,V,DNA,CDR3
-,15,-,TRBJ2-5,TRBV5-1,TGCGCCAGCAGCTTGGGTACCAGGGGACAAGAGACCCAGTACTTC,CASSLGTRGQETQYF
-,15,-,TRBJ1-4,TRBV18,TGTGCCAGCTCACCGTCCGCAGGGGACCGGGAAAAACTGTTTTTT,CASSPSAGDREKLFF
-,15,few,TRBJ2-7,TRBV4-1,TGCGCCAGCAGCCTCACGCACAGCGATGAATACGAGCAGTACTTC,CASSLTHSDEYEQYF
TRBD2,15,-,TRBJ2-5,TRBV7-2,TGTGCCAGCAGCTCGAGGGGAGGGGTGCAAGAGACCCAGTACTTC,CASSSRGGVQETQYF
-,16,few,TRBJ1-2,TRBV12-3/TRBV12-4,TGTGCCAGCAGTTCAACAGGGATGGAGGTAACTATTGGCTACACCTTC,CASSSTGMEVTIGYTF
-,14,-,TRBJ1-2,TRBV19,TGTGCCAGTAGTATCCAGGGCGATAACTATGGCTACACCTTC,CASSIQGDNYGYTF
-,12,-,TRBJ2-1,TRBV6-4,TGTGCCACCGGAAGGGGGGCCGGTGAGCAGTTCTTC,CATGRGAGEQFF
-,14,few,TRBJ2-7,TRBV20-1,TGCAGTGCTAGCTCGGGGGTAGCGTCCTACGAGCAGTACTTC,CSASSGVASYEQYF
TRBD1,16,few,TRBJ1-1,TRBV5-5,TGTGCCAGCAGCTTGACGGCAGGGGGCTTGAGCACTGAAGCTTTCTTT,CASSLTAGGLSTEAFF
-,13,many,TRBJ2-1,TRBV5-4,TGTGCCAGCAGCTTGCATGGGGCATATGAGCAGTTCTTC,CASSLHGAYEQFF
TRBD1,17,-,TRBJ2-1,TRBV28,TGTGCCAGCAGTCCGAGAGTTCGGAACAGGGGGCTGTATGAGCAGTTCTTC,CASSPRVRNRGLYEQFF
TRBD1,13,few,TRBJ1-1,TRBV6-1,TGTGCCAGCAGTGAAGGCCGACAGGGGGGAACTTTCTTT,CASSEGRQGGTFF